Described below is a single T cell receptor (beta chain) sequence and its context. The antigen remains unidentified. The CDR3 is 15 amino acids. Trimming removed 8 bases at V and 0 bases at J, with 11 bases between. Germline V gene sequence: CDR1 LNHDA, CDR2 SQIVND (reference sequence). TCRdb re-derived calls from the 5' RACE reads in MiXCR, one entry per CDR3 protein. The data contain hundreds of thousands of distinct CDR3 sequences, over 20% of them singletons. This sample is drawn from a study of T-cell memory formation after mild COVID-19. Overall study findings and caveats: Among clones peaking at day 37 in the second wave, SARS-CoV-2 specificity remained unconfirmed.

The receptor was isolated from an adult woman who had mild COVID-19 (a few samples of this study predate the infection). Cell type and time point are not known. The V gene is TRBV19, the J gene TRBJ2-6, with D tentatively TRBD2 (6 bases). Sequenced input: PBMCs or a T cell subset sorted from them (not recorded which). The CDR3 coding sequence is TGTGCCAGTGCCGGAGGGGACTCTGGGGCCAACGTCCTGACTTTC. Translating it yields CASAGGDSGANVLTF. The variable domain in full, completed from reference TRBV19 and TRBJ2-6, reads DGGITQSPKYLFRKEGQNVTLSCEQNLNHDAMYWYRQDPGQGLRLIYYSQIVNDFQKGDIAEGYSVSREKKESFPLTVTSAQKNPTAFYLCASAGGDSGANVLTFGAGSRLTVL.